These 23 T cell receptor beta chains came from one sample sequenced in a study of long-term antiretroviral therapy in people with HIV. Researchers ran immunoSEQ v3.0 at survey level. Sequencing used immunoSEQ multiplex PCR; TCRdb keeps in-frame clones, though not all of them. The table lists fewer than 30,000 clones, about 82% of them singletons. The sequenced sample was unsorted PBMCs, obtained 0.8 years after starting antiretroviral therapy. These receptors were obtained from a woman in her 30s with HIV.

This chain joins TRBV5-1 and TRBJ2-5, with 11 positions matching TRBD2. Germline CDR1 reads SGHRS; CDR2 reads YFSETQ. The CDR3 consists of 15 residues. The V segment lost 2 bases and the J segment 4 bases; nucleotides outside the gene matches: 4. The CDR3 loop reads CASSFTGTSGETQYF. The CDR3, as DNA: TGCGCCAGCAGCTTTACCGGGACTAGCGGAGAGACCCAGTACTTC.

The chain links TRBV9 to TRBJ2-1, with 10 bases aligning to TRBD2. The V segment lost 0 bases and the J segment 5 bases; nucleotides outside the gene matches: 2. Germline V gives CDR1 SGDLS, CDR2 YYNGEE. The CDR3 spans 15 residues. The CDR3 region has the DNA TGTGCCAGCAGCGTAGGGACTAGCGGACACAATGAGCAGTTCTTC. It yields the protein CASSVGTSGHNEQFF.

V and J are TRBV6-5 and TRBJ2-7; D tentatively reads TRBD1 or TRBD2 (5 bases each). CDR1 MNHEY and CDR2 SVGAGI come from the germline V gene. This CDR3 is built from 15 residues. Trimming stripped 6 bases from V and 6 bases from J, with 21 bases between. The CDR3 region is CASSRDRAKLSEQYF. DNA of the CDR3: TGTGCCAGCAGCCGGGACCGGGCAAAACTCAGCGAGCAGTACTTC.

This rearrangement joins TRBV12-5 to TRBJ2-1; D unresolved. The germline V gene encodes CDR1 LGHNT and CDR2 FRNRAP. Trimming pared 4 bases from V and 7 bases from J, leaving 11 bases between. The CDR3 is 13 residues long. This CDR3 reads CASGSMALNEQFF. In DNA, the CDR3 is TGTGCTAGTGGTTCTATGGCTCTGAATGAGCAGTTCTTC.

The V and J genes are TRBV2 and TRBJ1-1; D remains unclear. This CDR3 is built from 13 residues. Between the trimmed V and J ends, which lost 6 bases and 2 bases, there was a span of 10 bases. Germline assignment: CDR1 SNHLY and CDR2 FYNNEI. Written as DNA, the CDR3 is TGTGCCAGCAGCGGGGTCGGTAACACTGAAGCTTTCTTT. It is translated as CASSGVGNTEAFF.

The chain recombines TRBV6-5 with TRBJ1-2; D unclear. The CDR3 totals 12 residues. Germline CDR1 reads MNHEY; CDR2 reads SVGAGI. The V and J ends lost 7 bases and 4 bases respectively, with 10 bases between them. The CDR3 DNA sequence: TGTGCCAGCACCGACTCGGGCTATGGCTACACCTTC. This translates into CASTDSGYGYTF.

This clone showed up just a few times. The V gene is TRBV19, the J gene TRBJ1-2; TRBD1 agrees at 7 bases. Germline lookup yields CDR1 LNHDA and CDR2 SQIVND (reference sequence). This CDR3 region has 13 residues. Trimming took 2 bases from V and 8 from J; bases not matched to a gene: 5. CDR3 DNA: TGTGCCAGTAGTATAAAGGGACAGACGGGCTACACCTTC. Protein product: CASSIKGQTGYTF.

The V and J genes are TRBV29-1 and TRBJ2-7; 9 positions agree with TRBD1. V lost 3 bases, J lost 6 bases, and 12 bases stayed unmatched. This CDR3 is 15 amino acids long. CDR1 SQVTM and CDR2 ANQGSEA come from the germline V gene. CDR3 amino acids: CSVEGGLWTGAEQYF. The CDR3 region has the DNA TGCAGCGTTGAGGGGGGACTCTGGACAGGGGCCGAGCAGTACTTC.

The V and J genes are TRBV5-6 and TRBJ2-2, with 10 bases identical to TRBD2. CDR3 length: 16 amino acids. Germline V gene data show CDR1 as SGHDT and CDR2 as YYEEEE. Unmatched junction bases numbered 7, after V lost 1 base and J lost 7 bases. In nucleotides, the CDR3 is TGTGCCAGCAGCTTGCCCAGCGGGGGGGCGGACGGGGAGCTGTTTTTT. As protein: CASSLPSGGADGELFF.

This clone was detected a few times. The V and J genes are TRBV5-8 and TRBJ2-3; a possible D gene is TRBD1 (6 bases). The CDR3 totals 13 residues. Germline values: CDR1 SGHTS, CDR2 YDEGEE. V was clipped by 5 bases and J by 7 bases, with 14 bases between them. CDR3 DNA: TGTGCCAGCAGACCTGGTACAGGGAATACGCAGTATTTT. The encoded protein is CASRPGTGNTQYF.

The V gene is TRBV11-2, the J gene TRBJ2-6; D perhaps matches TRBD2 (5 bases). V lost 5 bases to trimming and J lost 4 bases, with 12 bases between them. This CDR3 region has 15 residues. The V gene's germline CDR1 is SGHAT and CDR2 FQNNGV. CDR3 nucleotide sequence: TGTGCCAGCAGCCCCGGACGCGGGGGGGCCAACGTCCTGACTTTC. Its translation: CASSPGRGGANVLTF.

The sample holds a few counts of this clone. The CDR3 DNA is TGCGCCAGCAGCCAATTTGCAGGGGTCGCGACCTATGGCTACACCTTC. This translates into CASSQFAGVATYGYTF. The chain joins TRBV4-1 to TRBJ1-2, with TRBD1 as a possible D gene (6 bases). This CDR3 contains 16 residues. Germline-derived CDR1 and CDR2 are MGHRA and YSYEKL. Trimming removed 2 bases from V and 4 bases from J, with 17 bases in between.

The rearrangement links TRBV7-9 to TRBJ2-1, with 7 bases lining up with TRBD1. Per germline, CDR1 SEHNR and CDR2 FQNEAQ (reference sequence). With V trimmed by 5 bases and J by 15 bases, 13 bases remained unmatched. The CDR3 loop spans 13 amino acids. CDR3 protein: CASSGGRDSRPFF. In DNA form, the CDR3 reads TGTGCCAGCAGCGGGGGTCGGGACAGCCGTCCGTTCTTC.

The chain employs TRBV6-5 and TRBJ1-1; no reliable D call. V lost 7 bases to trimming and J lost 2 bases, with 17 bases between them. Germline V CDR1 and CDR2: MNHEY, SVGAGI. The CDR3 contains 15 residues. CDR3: CASTPQLSGNTEAFF. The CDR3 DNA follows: TGTGCCAGCACCCCCCAGCTGTCGGGAAACACTGAAGCTTTCTTT.

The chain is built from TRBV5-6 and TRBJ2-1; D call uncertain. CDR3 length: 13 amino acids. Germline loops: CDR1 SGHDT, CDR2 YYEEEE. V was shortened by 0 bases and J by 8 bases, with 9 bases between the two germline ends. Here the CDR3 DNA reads TGTGCCAGCAGCTTGGTGTACAGTGATGAGCAGTTCTTC. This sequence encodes CASSLVYSDEQFF. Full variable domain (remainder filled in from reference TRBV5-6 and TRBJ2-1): DAGVTQSPTHLIKTRGQQVTLRCSPKSGHDTVSWYQQALGQGPQFIFQYYEEEERQRGNFPDRFSGHQFPNYSSELNVNALLLGDSALYLCASSLVYSDEQFFGPGTRLTVL.

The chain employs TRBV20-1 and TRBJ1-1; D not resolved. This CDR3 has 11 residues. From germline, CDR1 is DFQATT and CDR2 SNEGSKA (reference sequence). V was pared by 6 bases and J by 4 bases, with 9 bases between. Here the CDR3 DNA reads TGCAGTGCCCGGGCGATCACTGAAGCTTTCTTT. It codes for CSARAITEAFF.

The DNA of the CDR3 is TGTGCCAGCAGCGGACAGGGTCTGGGTAATGAAAAACTGTTTTTT. Translation: CASSGQGLGNEKLFF. The rearrangement joins TRBV9 to TRBJ1-4; TRBD1 aligns across 7 bases. Germline CDR1 is SGDLS and CDR2 is YYNGEE. V shed 3 bases and J 4 bases; nucleotides not matched to a gene: 6. The CDR3 sequence is 15 residues long.

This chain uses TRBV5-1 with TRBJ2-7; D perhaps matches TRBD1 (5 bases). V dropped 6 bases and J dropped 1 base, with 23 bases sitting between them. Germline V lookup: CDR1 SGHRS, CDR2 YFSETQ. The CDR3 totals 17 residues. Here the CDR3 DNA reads TGCGCCAGCACGTCGAACACTCACAGGATACCATCCTACGAGCAGTACGTC. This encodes CASTSNTHRIPSYEQYV.

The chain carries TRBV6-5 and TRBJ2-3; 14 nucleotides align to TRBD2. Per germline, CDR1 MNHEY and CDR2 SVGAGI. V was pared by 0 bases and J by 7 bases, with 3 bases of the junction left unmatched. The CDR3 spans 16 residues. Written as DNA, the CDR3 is TGTGCCAGCAGTTACTCGACTAGCGGGGGGGCGCATACGCAGTATTTT. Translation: CASSYSTSGGAHTQYF.

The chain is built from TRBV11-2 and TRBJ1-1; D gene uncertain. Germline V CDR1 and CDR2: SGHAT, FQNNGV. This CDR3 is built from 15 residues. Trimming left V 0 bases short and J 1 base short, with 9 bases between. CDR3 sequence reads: CASSLEPGSNTEAFF. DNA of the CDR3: TGTGCCAGCAGCTTAGAACCGGGGTCGAACACTGAAGCTTTCTTT. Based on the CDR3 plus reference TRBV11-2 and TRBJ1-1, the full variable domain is EAGVAQSPRYKIIEKRQSVAFWCNPISGHATLYWYQQILGQGPKLLIQFQNNGVVDDSQLPKDRFSAERLKGVDSTLKIQPAKLEDSAVYLCASSLEPGSNTEAFFGQGTRLTVV.

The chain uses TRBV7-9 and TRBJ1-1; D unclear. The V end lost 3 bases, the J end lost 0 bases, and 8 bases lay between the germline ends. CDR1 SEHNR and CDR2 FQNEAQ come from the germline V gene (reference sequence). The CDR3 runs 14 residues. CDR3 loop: CASSFAGMNTEAFF. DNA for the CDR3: TGTGCCAGCAGCTTCGCGGGTATGAACACTGAAGCTTTCTTT. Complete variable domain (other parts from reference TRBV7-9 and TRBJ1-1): DTGVSQNPRHKITKRGQNVTFRCDPISEHNRLYWYRQTLGQGPEFLTYFQNEAQLEKSRLLSDRFSAERPKGSFSTLEIQRTEQGDSAMYLCASSFAGMNTEAFFGQGTRLTVV.

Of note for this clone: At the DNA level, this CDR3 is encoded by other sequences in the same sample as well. The DNA of the CDR3 is TGTGCCATCAGTGAGATTGGAGGGAGCTATGGCTACACCTTC. It codes for CAISEIGGSYGYTF. The chain employs TRBV10-3 and TRBJ1-2; D remains ambiguous. There are 14 residues in the CDR3. The ends were cut back, 2 bases at V and 4 bases at J, with 11 bases in the middle. CDR1 is ENHRY and CDR2 is SYGVKD in the germline V gene.

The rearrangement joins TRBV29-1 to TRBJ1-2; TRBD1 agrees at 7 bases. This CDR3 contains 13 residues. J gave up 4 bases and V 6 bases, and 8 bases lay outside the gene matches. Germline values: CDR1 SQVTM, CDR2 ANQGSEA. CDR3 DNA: TGCAGCGTCTACGGACAGGAGACCTATGGCTACACCTTC. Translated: CSVYGQETYGYTF.